Presented here are 23 T cell receptor beta chains from one specimen sequenced in a study of tumor-infiltrating lymphocytes in primary liver carcinoma. A constant-region primer served to make TCR beta cDNA from around 500 ng total RNA. Three-round nested multiplex PCR performed with slightly modified ARM-PCR produced the TCR beta libraries. Researchers ran the first two PCR rounds for roughly 11 cycles each with TRBV1-TRBV30 forward primers and a C-beta reverse primer. TCRdb redid the calling of the multiplex PCR reads with MiXCR, one entry per CDR3 protein. The sample has roughly 200,000 distinct CDR3 sequences; 85% are singletons. Co-extracting RNA and DNA was done with about 20-33 mg of unsorted bulk tissue as input. The sample consisted of tumor tissue from primary liver carcinoma. These receptors originate from a man in his forties with primary liver carcinoma and hepatitis B virus infection.

To note about this clonotype: This CDR3 fails to terminate in the conserved phenylalanine or tryptophan, so it likely reflects a read error. The chain is built from TRBV6-1 and TRBJ1-2; TRBD1 is a possible D gene (6 bases). CDR1 and CDR2 from the germline V gene are MNHNS and SASEGT. CDR3 size: 15 residues. CDR3 DNA sequence: TGTGCCAGCAGTGTCACAGGGAACGCTAACTATGCCTACACCATC. Encoded protein: CASSVTGNANYAYTI.

With regard to this clonotype: A much larger clone is a single base away; this may be a read error. V and J are TRBV7-9 and TRBJ1-1, with D maybe TRBD1 (5 bases). The germline V gene encodes CDR1 SEHNR and CDR2 FQNEAQ (reference sequence). The CDR3 covers 15 residues. Trimming cost V 8 bases and J 1 base, with 17 bases left between them. The CDR3 reads CASCRTTTENTEAFF. The CDR3 bases are TGTGCCAGCTGCCGGACCACGACAGAGAACACTGAAGCTTTCTTT.

On this clonotype itself: Just one base apart from a much larger clone, this may be a read error. This chain uses TRBV28 with TRBJ2-7; D unresolved. The CDR3 spans 15 residues. Germline values: CDR1 MDHEN, CDR2 SYDVKM. V lost 1 base and J lost 4, with 14 bases in between. CDR3 residues: CASSLYQVPTYEQYF. CDR3 bases: TGTGCCAGCAGTTTATATCAGGTACCGACTTACGAGCAGTACTTC.

CDR3 amino acids: CSSSPGTDTQYF. Here the CDR3 DNA reads TGCTCTAGCAGCCCGGGCACAGATACGCAGTATTTT. This chain connects TRBV4-3 to TRBJ2-3; D might be TRBD2 (5 bases). The CDR3 extends over 12 amino acids. Germline V gives CDR1 LGHNA, CDR2 YSLEER.

About this clonotype itself: At one end the junction does not follow the germline gene, possibly because of a read error. This rearrangement joins TRBV6-2 or TRBV6-3 to TRBJ2-7; D is uncertain. Germline V gene sequence: CDR1 MNHEY, CDR2 SVGEGT. This CDR3 has 11 residues. CDR3 loop: CAASVGYEQYF. CDR3 coding DNA: TGTGCCGCGTCGGTGGGCTACGAGCAATACTTC.

The chain joins TRBV29-1 to TRBJ2-7; 9 bases agree with TRBD1. The V segment lost 6 bases and the J segment 13 bases; nucleotides outside the gene matches: 22. This CDR3 has 15 amino acids. Germline V gene data show CDR1 as SQVTM and CDR2 as ANQGSEA. CDR3 DNA: TGCAGCGTCTTGATTGGGACAGGGCCCCCCTACGGGCAATACTTC. This encodes CSVLIGTGPPYGQYF.

On this clonotype: The junction shows a germline mismatch at one end, possibly a read error. The CDR3 bases are TGTGCCAGTAGTATAGACAGGGACACTGAATCTTTCTTT. Encoded protein: CASSIDRDTESFF. The chain combines TRBV19 with TRBJ1-1, with D maybe TRBD1 (6 bases). CDR3 size: 13 residues. Germline CDR1 reads LNHDA; CDR2 reads SQIVND (reference sequence).

Of note for this clonotype: Since the CDR3 does not end with the conserved phenylalanine or tryptophan, this likely comes from a read error. The V and J genes are TRBV11-3 and TRBJ2-4, with D perhaps TRBD1 (5 bases). Germline V gives CDR1 SGHNT, CDR2 YENEEA. V was clipped by 3 bases and J by 11 bases, with 20 bases between them. This CDR3 has 15 amino acids. CDR3 DNA sequence: TGTGCCAGCAGCTTCAGGGTGATAGCCAAAATCTTTCAGTACTCC. This codes for CASSFRVIAKIFQYS.

This clonotype was observed a handful of times. One junction end does not reproduce the germline sequence, and a read error may be involved. The chain uses TRBV6-5 and TRBJ2-7; the match to TRBD1 covers 8 bases. Germline CDR1 is MNHEY and CDR2 is SVGAGI. CDR3 length: 14 residues. This CDR3 reads CVSSPGTGHYEQYF. The CDR3 DNA follows: TGTGTCAGCAGTCCTGGGACAGGACACTACGAGCAGTACTTC.

Concerning this clonotype itself: At one end the junction does not follow the germline gene, possibly because of a read error. This chain uses TRBV10-3 with TRBJ2-5; tentative D call: TRBD2 (5 bases). The CDR3 extends over 14 amino acids. Per germline, CDR1 ENHRY and CDR2 SYGVKD. In DNA, the CDR3 is TGTACCATCAGTGAGTCGAGGGTTACCGAGACCCAGTACTTC. It translates to CTISESRVTETQYF.

Remarks on this clonotype: Since the CDR3 does not end with the conserved phenylalanine or tryptophan, this likely comes from a read error. The CDR3 protein is CASSEALLSIQHI. CDR3 DNA sequence: TGTGCCAGCAGTGAAGCGCTTCTAAGTATCCAGCATATT. The chain joins TRBV6-1 to TRBJ1-5; D call uncertain. Per germline, CDR1 MNHNS and CDR2 SASEGT. This CDR3 comprises 13 residues. V was trimmed by 0 bases and J by 12 bases, leaving 12 bases between them.

About this clonotype itself: An end of the junction does not agree with germline; a read error may underlie this. The gene calls are TRBV11-2 and TRBJ2-1; TRBD1 aligns across 8 bases. This CDR3 contains 16 residues. Germline V gene lookup returns CDR1 SGHAT and CDR2 FQNNGV. The CDR3 DNA reads as TGTGCCAGCAGCCCGGGTGGACAGGGTAGGTCTGGTGAGCAATACTTC. Its protein is CASSPGGQGRSGEQYF.

Concerning this clonotype itself: One junction end disagrees with the germline gene, perhaps due to a read error. The gene calls are TRBV11-2 and TRBJ2-3, with 14 positions matching TRBD2. Per germline, CDR1 SGHAT and CDR2 FQNNGV. The CDR3 has 16 residues. The CDR3 DNA sequence: TGTGACAGCAGCTCGGGACTAGCGGGAGTGTTGGATATGCAGTATTTT. Translation gives CDSSSGLAGVLDMQYF.

Comment on this clonotype: The junction does not match germline at one end; this may be a read error. The rearrangement links TRBV29-1 to TRBJ2-1; 7 nucleotides match TRBD2. The CDR3 consists of 13 residues. CDR1 and CDR2 (germline): SQVTM, ANQGSEA. CDR3 protein: CSVVIAVAGEQFF. The CDR3 nucleotides read TGCAGCGTTGTCATCGCGGTAGCGGGTGAGCAATTCTTC.

With regard to this clonotype: This CDR3 fails to terminate in the conserved phenylalanine or tryptophan, so it likely reflects a read error. The V gene is TRBV6-5, the J gene TRBJ1-2, with D possibly TRBD1 on 5 matching bases. CDR1 is MNHEY and CDR2 is SVGAGI in the germline V gene. Trimming took off 7 bases at V and 8 bases at J, with 11 bases between the two ends. CDR3 size: 11 residues. CDR3 nucleotides: TGTGCCAGCACCGATGGGGGAGGCTACACCTCC. It translates to CASTDGGGYTS.

The chain has TRBV30 and TRBJ2-1, with D tentatively TRBD1 (6 bases). The CDR3 consists of 14 residues. V was clipped by 5 bases and J by 9 bases, with 20 bases between them. Germline loops: CDR1 GTSNPN, CDR2 SVGIG (reference sequence). CDR3 residues: CAWCKGDHITEQFF. DNA of the CDR3: TGTGCCTGGTGTAAGGGGGACCACATAACTGAGCAGTTCTTC.

Regarding this clonotype: The final CDR3 position lacks the conserved phenylalanine or tryptophan, pointing to a likely read error. The V call is TRBV6-6, the J call TRBJ2-7; 10 nucleotides agree with TRBD2. This CDR3 region has 15 residues. Germline V gene sequence: CDR1 MNHNY, CDR2 SVGAGI (reference sequence). CDR3 coding DNA: TGTGTCAGCAGTCAGCTAGCGGGAGTGGTGGACGAGCAGTACTCC. It encodes CVSSQLAGVVDEQYS.

With respect to this clonotype: At one end the junction does not follow the germline gene, possibly because of a read error. This chain uses TRBV6-1 with TRBJ1-1; no definite D call. Germline CDR1 reads MNHNS; CDR2 reads SASEGT. This CDR3 spans 13 amino acids. The CDR3 here is CAASVELAGEASF. DNA of the CDR3: TGTGCCGCGTCTGTGGAGTTGGCTGGTGAAGCTTCCTTT.

V and J are TRBV28 and TRBJ2-7, with 8 nucleotides matching TRBD1. This CDR3 comprises 13 residues. Trimming removed 7 bases from V and 7 bases from J; junction bases left unmatched: 9. The germline CDR1 and CDR2 sequences are MDHEN and SYDVKM. CDR3 in amino acids: CASNPDRVDEQYF. The DNA of the CDR3 is TGTGCCAGCAATCCGGACAGGGTGGATGAGCAGTACTTC. The whole variable domain, remainder taken from reference TRBV28 and TRBJ2-7, is DVKVTQSSRYLVKRTGEKVFLECVQDMDHENMFWYRQDPGLGLRLIYFSYDVKMKEKGDIPEGYSVSREKKERFSLILESASTNQTSMYLCASNPDRVDEQYFGPGTRLTVT.

J is TRBJ1-1 and V is TRBV5-1; TRBD1 might be the D (6 bases). The CDR3 runs to 17 residues. Germline V lookup: CDR1 SGHRS, CDR2 YFSETQ. CDR3 nucleotides: TGCATCAGCAGCCTCAACCCCCCGGGACAAGGACACACTGAAGCTTTCTTT. Translating it yields CISSLNPPGQGHTEAFF. The full variable domain, completed using reference TRBV5-1 and TRBJ1-1, is KAGVTQTPRYLIKTRGQQVTLSCSPISGHRSVSWYQQTPGQGLQFLFEYFSETQRNKGNFPGRFSGRQFSNSRSEMNVSTLELGDSALYLCISSLNPPGQGHTEAFFGQGTRLTVV.

Points on this clonotype: A junction end diverges from the germline sequence, so it may reflect a read error. V is TRBV11-1 and J is TRBJ2-3, with D perhaps being TRBD1 or TRBD2 (5 bases each). The CDR3 totals 19 residues. Per the germline V gene, CDR1 is SGHAT and CDR2 is FQDESV (reference sequence). The CDR3 spells CASSSGGSSVGARTDTHYF. The CDR3, as DNA: TGTGCCAGCAGCTCTGGGGGAAGCTCTGTTGGGGCTCGCACAGATACGCATTATTTT. Together with reference TRBV11-1 and TRBJ2-3, the CDR3 gives the full variable domain: EAEVAQSPRYKITEKSQAVAFWCDPISGHATLYWYRQILGQGPELLVQFQDESVVDDSQLPKDRFSAERLKGVDSTLKIQPAELGDSAMYLCASSSGGSSVGARTDTHYFGPGTRLTVL.

Points on this clonotype: Relative to the germline gene, one junction end is altered; a read error may explain this. The J gene is TRBJ2-3, the V gene TRBV3-1; tentative D call: TRBD2 (5 bases). From germline, CDR1 is LGHDT and CDR2 YNNKEL (reference sequence). The CDR3 sequence is 14 residues long. The CDR3 protein is CASSYGIRGDTQYF. CDR3 DNA: TGTGCCAGCAGCTACGGAATCCGGGGAGATACCCAGTATTTT.

In regard to this clonotype: One end of the junction varies from germline; a read error may be responsible. The V and J genes are TRBV6-6 and TRBJ2-2; 7 bases match TRBD2. CDR1 MNHNY and CDR2 SVGAGI come from the germline V gene (reference sequence). This CDR3 comprises 20 residues. This CDR3 reads CASGYMGTGLAGAKSGELFF. In nucleotides, the CDR3 is TGTGCCAGCGGTTACATGGGAACGGGACTGGCGGGAGCTAAGTCCGGGGAGCTGTTTTTT.